A single sample is the source of the 5 T cell receptor beta chains below, sequenced in a study of monozygotic twins with inflammatory bowel disease. TCRdb reworked the 5' RACE reads into one entry per CDR3 protein, no DNA. The table for this sample gives about 110,000 distinct CDR3 sequences. Sample: blood. The receptors shown here come from a human donor with ulcerative colitis or Crohn's disease, or a healthy co-twin of an affected twin (not recorded which).

This chain joins TRBV20-1 and TRBJ2-1; the D gene TCRdb calls, TRBD1, cannot be checked with no DNA. Per the germline V gene, CDR1 is DFQATT and CDR2 is SNEGSKA (reference sequence). This CDR3 has 14 amino acids. The CDR3 here is CSAPRQKINNEQFF.

The chain couples TRBV20-1 to TRBJ2-5; TCRdb proposes TRBD2, but this gene call is untestable without DNA. The CDR3 totals 15 residues. CDR1 DFQATT and CDR2 SNEGSKA come from the germline V gene (reference sequence). CDR3 in amino acids: CSARVDLRAQETQYF.

V usage is TRBV30 and J usage is TRBJ1-3; TCRdb gives TRBD1 as the D gene, but with no DNA this cannot be confirmed. There are 16 residues in the CDR3. The V gene's germline CDR1 is GTSNPN and CDR2 SVGIG (reference sequence). The chain's CDR3 is CAWSVRTPHSGNTIYF.

The chain combines TRBV12-5 with TRBJ2-1; TCRdb's assignment of TRBD1 cannot be checked, as there is no DNA. Germline-derived CDR1 and CDR2 are LGHNT and FRNRAP. The CDR3 contains 17 residues. The CDR3 loop is CASGLVLRRGGPHEQFF.

The chain joins TRBV9 to TRBJ2-7; TCRdb's D call of TRBD2 is untestable without DNA. The CDR3 consists of 16 residues. Germline V gene sequence: CDR1 SGDLS, CDR2 YYNGEE. CDR3 protein: CASSISASGANYEQYF. Full variable domain (remainder filled in from reference TRBV9 and TRBJ2-7): DSGVTQTPKHLITATGQRVTLRCSPRSGDLSVYWYQQSLDQGLQFLIQYYNGEERAKGNILERFSAQQFPDLHSELNLSSLELGDSALYFCASSISASGANYEQYFGPGTRLTVT.